Shown below are 31 T cell receptor beta chains from a single sample sequenced in a study of shared T cell receptors in the human thymus. Sequencing used immunoSEQ multiplex PCR; TCRdb keeps in-frame clones, though not all of them. The data hold hundreds of thousands of clones, with more than 70% observed a single time. The same data also went into a second study, on human thymus T cells.

Sequenced material: thymocytes. These TCRs come from a boy in the first two years of life with a congenital heart defect.

The CDR3 DNA sequence: TGTGCCAGCAGCTTGAACCCCAGGAACACCATATATTTT. Its translation: CASSLNPRNTIYF. The chain links TRBV11-2 to TRBJ1-3; no reliable D call. This CDR3 region has 13 residues. CDR1 SGHAT and CDR2 FQNNGV come from the germline V gene. V lost 3 bases, J lost 7 bases, and 10 bases lay in between.

The chain carries TRBV15 and TRBJ2-2; D possibly corresponds to TRBD1 (5 bases). Trimming removed 5 bases from V and 2 bases from J, with 12 bases in between. CDR3 length: 15 amino acids. CDR1 is LNHNV and CDR2 is YYDKDF in the germline V gene (reference sequence). In nucleotides, the CDR3 is TGTGCCACCAGCCAGGGAAGACGTAACACCGGGGAGCTGTTTTTT. Protein sequence: CATSQGRRNTGELFF.

The rearrangement joins TRBV27 to TRBJ2-3; weak D call: TRBD1 (8 bases). The CDR3 runs 20 residues. The V and J ends lost 5 bases and 5 bases respectively, with 32 bases between them. Germline CDR1 MNHEY, CDR2 SMNVEV (reference sequence). The DNA of the CDR3 is TGTGCCAGCAGTCCTGATACAGGGGGGGAGTTTTTTATTGGAGTAGATACGCAGTATTTT. It codes for CASSPDTGGEFFIGVDTQYF.

The chain carries TRBV18 and TRBJ2-7; 7 positions agree with TRBD2. This CDR3 comprises 15 residues. J lost 4 bases, V lost 7 bases, and 13 bases had no gene match. The germline V gene encodes CDR1 KGHSH and CDR2 LQKENI. CDR3 loop: CASCPGLAETYEQYF. Written as DNA, the CDR3 is TGTGCCAGCTGCCCGGGGCTAGCGGAGACTTACGAGCAGTACTTC.

This chain joins TRBV6-1 and TRBJ2-7, with a tentative D call TRBD2 (5 bases). Per germline, CDR1 MNHNS and CDR2 SASEGT. This CDR3 comprises 19 residues. V shed 4 bases and J shed 6 bases, with 31 bases lying between them. CDR3 sequence reads: CASSVGPDSPDDEDSEQYF. CDR3 in DNA: TGTGCCAGCAGTGTAGGACCCGACTCACCTGACGATGAGGACTCCGAGCAGTACTTC.

With regard to this clone: An end of the junction does not agree with germline; a read error may underlie this. The J gene is TRBJ2-7, the V gene TRBV5-6; D call uncertain. This CDR3 comprises 12 residues. Per germline, CDR1 SGHDT and CDR2 YYEEEE. CDR3: CASSLYSHEQYF. The CDR3 DNA reads as TGTGCCAGCAGCTTGTACTCCCACGAGCAGTACTTC.

V usage is TRBV29-1 and J usage is TRBJ1-5; 8 bases line up with TRBD1. Germline V CDR1 and CDR2: SQVTM, ANQGSEA. This CDR3 spans 12 amino acids. The trim removed 4 bases at V and 5 bases at J, leaving 1 base unmatched. This CDR3 is CSVATGDQPQHF. CDR3 DNA sequence: TGCAGCGTTGCGACAGGGGATCAGCCCCAGCATTTT.

The chain is built from TRBV7-8 and TRBJ1-4; 7 bases fit TRBD1. CDR3 length equals 15 residues. The ends lost 5 bases at V and 9 bases at J; junction bases unmatched: 12. The V gene's germline CDR1 is SGHVS and CDR2 FQNEAQ. CDR3 protein: CASSDRQGLSKKLFF. CDR3 bases: TGTGCCAGCAGCGATCGACAGGGACTTTCGAAAAAACTGTTTTTT.

DNA for the CDR3: TGTGCCAGCAGAGGGGAGGGGGTTATGAACACTGAAGCTTTCTTT. Protein product: CASRGEGVMNTEAFF. The V and J genes are TRBV6-5 and TRBJ1-1; a weak D match, TRBD1 (6 bases). Deletions cut 6 bases from V and 0 bases from J, with 14 bases between. Germline-derived CDR1 and CDR2 are MNHEY and SVGAGI. The length of the CDR3 is 15 residues.

The rearrangement uses TRBV28 and TRBJ2-3, with TRBD2 matching 8 bases. The CDR3 extends over 15 amino acids. Germline V gives CDR1 MDHEN, CDR2 SYDVKM. Trimming cost V 5 bases and J 5 bases; bases outside gene matches: 9. The CDR3 DNA sequence: TGTGCCAGCAGTCACCGAGCGGGAGTTATAGATACGCAGTATTTT. As protein: CASSHRAGVIDTQYF.

This chain connects TRBV5-6 to TRBJ2-7; D is unclear. The CDR3 totals 17 residues. V was trimmed by 6 bases and J by 2 bases, leaving 24 bases between them. Germline V gene data show CDR1 as SGHDT and CDR2 as YYEEEE. The CDR3 here is CASTLNRVGSLPYEQYF. The CDR3 region has the DNA TGTGCCAGCACCTTAAACCGGGTCGGTTCCCTTCCCTACGAGCAGTACTTC.

The chain couples TRBV6-1 to TRBJ1-5; a possible D gene is TRBD1 (6 bases). Germline assignment: CDR1 MNHNS and CDR2 SASEGT. The CDR3 runs to 20 residues. Trimming shortened V by 0 bases and J by 1 base, and 22 bases separated the two germline ends. The DNA of the CDR3 is TGTGCCAGCAGTGAAGCCCTACAGGGATCCTGGGTTGGGAGCAATCAGCCCCAGCATTTT. Its translation: CASSEALQGSWVGSNQPQHF.

The DNA for the CDR3 is TGCAGCGTTGGTACCAGGGTGATGAACACTGAAGCTTTCTTT. It specifies CSVGTRVMNTEAFF. This chain links TRBV29-1 with TRBJ1-1; TRBD1 might be the D (5 bases). The germline CDR1 and CDR2 sequences are SQVTM and ANQGSEA. Trimming pared 4 bases from V and 0 bases from J, leaving 12 bases between. The CDR3 covers 14 residues.

This rearrangement joins TRBV5-5 to TRBJ1-2; 9 bases align to TRBD1. V shed 0 bases, J shed 4 bases, and the junction held 7 bases outside the gene matches. The CDR3 is 16 residues long. The germline CDR1 and CDR2 sequences are SGHKS and YYEKEE (reference sequence). The CDR3 sequence is CASSLAGTGNSYGYTF. CDR3 DNA sequence: TGTGCCAGCAGCTTGGCTGGGACAGGGAATTCCTATGGCTACACCTTC.

The chain is built from TRBV7-8 and TRBJ2-7; 10 nucleotides line up with TRBD1. J was trimmed by 3 bases and V by 5 bases; bases with no gene match: 4. The CDR3 covers 14 residues. Germline CDR1 SGHVS, CDR2 FQNEAQ. The CDR3 region has the DNA TGTGCCAGCAGCGGCGGGACAGGGGTCTACGAGCAGTACTTC. Amino acids: CASSGGTGVYEQYF.

The rearrangement uses TRBV2 and TRBJ2-3; D not resolved. Trimming removed 2 bases from V and 6 bases from J, with 21 bases in between. CDR1 SNHLY and CDR2 FYNNEI come from the germline V gene. The CDR3 runs 17 residues. CDR3 region: CASSETSGSGLRDTQYF. CDR3 nucleotides: TGTGCCAGCAGTGAAACGTCCGGGTCTGGCCTTCGGGATACGCAGTATTTT.

V gene TRBV27 combines with J gene TRBJ2-7; weak D call: TRBD2 (6 bases). The CDR3 is 16 amino acids. Germline lookup yields CDR1 MNHEY and CDR2 SMNVEV (reference sequence). Trimming pared 3 bases from V and 0 bases from J, leaving 15 bases between. The DNA for the CDR3 is TGTGCCAGCAGTTTCCGCGTCCTCGGGAGCTCCTACGAGCAGTACTTC. This sequence encodes CASSFRVLGSSYEQYF.

This chain joins TRBV12-5 and TRBJ1-5, with 9 bases that match TRBD1. The V segment lost 2 bases and the J segment 8 bases; nucleotides outside the gene matches: 7. Germline V lookup: CDR1 LGHNT, CDR2 FRNRAP. The CDR3 has 15 amino acids. CDR3 sequence reads: CASGLPGQGLKPQHF. The CDR3 DNA reads TGTGCTAGTGGTTTGCCCGGACAGGGGTTGAAGCCCCAGCATTTT. The full variable domain, its missing parts supplied by reference TRBV12-5 and TRBJ1-5, is DARVTQTPRHKVTEMGQEVTMRCQPILGHNTVFWYRQTMMQGLELLAYFRNRAPLDDSGMPKDRFSAEMPDATLATLKIQPSEPRDSAVYFCASGLPGQGLKPQHFGDGTRLSIL.

Details on this clone: The same CDR3 is also encoded by other DNA sequences in this sample. The chain is built from TRBV30 and TRBJ2-7; TRBD2 agrees at 10 bases. The CDR3 extends over 16 amino acids. Germline-derived CDR1 and CDR2 are GTSNPN and SVGIG (reference sequence). The junction had 10 bases not matched to a gene; V was cut back by 1 base and J by 4 bases. CDR3 sequence (DNA): TGTGCCTGGAGTGCAGGGGCTAGCGGGAGAAGTTACGAGCAGTACTTC. Its translation is CAWSAGASGRSYEQYF.

V is TRBV14 and J is TRBJ1-4; no reliable D call. Germline CDR1 SGHDN, CDR2 FVKESK. The length of the CDR3 is 14 residues. V was cut by 2 bases and J by 5 bases, with 9 bases left in between. This CDR3 is CASSQSQINEKLFF. CDR3 bases: TGTGCCAGCAGCCAATCACAGATAAATGAAAAACTGTTTTTT.

The chain links TRBV29-1 to TRBJ1-3; no clear D gene. The CDR3 totals 16 residues. Per germline, CDR1 SQVTM and CDR2 ANQGSEA. Trimming stripped 7 bases from V and 0 bases from J, with 19 bases between. The CDR3 DNA sequence: TGCAGCGCCAAAAAGGCCACAGCCTCCTCTGGAAACACCATATATTTT. Residues: CSAKKATASSGNTIYF. Complete variable domain (other parts from reference TRBV29-1 and TRBJ1-3): SAVISQKPSRDICQRGTSLTIQCQVDSQVTMMFWYRQQPGQSLTLIATANQGSEATYESGFVIDKFPISRPNLTFSTLTVSNMSPEDSSIYLCSAKKATASSGNTIYFGEGSWLTVV.

This clone has a single count. The chain combines TRBV6-1 with TRBJ2-5; maybe TRBD1 (6 bases). V gave up 0 bases and J gave up 1 base, with 12 bases separating them. Germline lookup yields CDR1 MNHNS and CDR2 SASEGT. This CDR3 has 16 residues. CDR3 coding DNA: TGTGCCAGCAGTGAAGCGGTTGGACAGAGCCAAGAGACCCAGTACTTC. Translating it yields CASSEAVGQSQETQYF.

V usage is TRBV27 and J usage is TRBJ1-2; perhaps TRBD1 as D (5 bases). The CDR3 runs 15 residues. Germline V gene sequence: CDR1 MNHEY, CDR2 SMNVEV (reference sequence). Trimming shortened V by 7 bases and J by 0 bases, and 15 bases separated the two germline ends. The CDR3 DNA reads as TGTGCCAGCACCCCAACGACAGCCCCTAACTATGGCTACACCTTC. Protein: CASTPTTAPNYGYTF.

The chain has TRBV6-4 and TRBJ2-3, with D possibly TRBD2 on 6 matching bases. Germline CDR1 reads MRHNA; CDR2 reads SNTAGT. The V end lost 6 bases, the J end lost 2 bases, and 15 bases lay between the germline ends. There are 15 residues in the CDR3. CDR3 nucleotide sequence: TGTGCCAGCAGAAACACGGGGGAGAACACAGATACGCAGTATTTT. Encoded protein: CASRNTGENTDTQYF.

V usage is TRBV5-6 and J usage is TRBJ2-7; 8 nucleotides agree with TRBD2. The CDR3 is 19 residues long. CDR1 and CDR2 (germline): SGHDT, YYEEEE. V trimming: 0 bases; J trimming: 0 bases; junction bases outside the gene matches: 14. Here the CDR3 DNA reads TGTGCCAGCAGCTTGGCCCGGGGGGGCCCTAATCTCAGCTCCTACGAGCAGTACTTC. The encoded protein is CASSLARGGPNLSSYEQYF.

This chain links TRBV5-4 with TRBJ1-2, with D possibly being TRBD1 (6 bases). Germline values: CDR1 SGHNT, CDR2 YYREEE (reference sequence). The CDR3 covers 17 residues. The germline V and J ends were trimmed by 4 bases and 1 base, with 20 bases remaining between them. The CDR3 protein is CASSPGQRLIFNYGYTF. In DNA form, the CDR3 reads TGTGCCAGCAGCCCTGGACAGAGGTTGATCTTTAACTATGGCTACACCTTC.

The J gene is TRBJ2-2, the V gene TRBV2; D uncertain. CDR3 length: 14 residues. V was clipped by 2 bases and J by 7 bases, with 11 bases between them. Germline-derived CDR1 and CDR2 are SNHLY and FYNNEI. CDR3: CASSEREFGGELFF. The CDR3 bases are TGTGCCAGCAGTGAAAGAGAGTTTGGCGGGGAGCTGTTTTTT.

The chain couples TRBV30 to TRBJ2-7; D remains ambiguous. Deletions cut 2 bases from V and 6 bases from J, with 11 bases between. CDR3 length: 12 amino acids. Per the germline V gene, CDR1 is GTSNPN and CDR2 is SVGIG (reference sequence). CDR3 nucleotides: TGTGCCTGGAGTCGTGGTACTGGCGAGCAGTACTTC. It codes for CAWSRGTGEQYF.

The chain has TRBV27 and TRBJ2-1, with D possibly being TRBD2 (5 bases). Germline CDR1 is MNHEY and CDR2 is SMNVEV (reference sequence). Trimming cost V 7 bases and J 4 bases, with 20 bases left between them. The CDR3 is 16 amino acids. The CDR3 DNA sequence: TGTGCCAGCACCACCCTTGAACGGGATCCGTACAATGAGCAGTTCTTC. It translates to CASTTLERDPYNEQFF.

This rearrangement joins TRBV19 to TRBJ1-5, with a possible D match to TRBD1 (5 bases). The CDR3 covers 15 residues. CDR1 LNHDA and CDR2 SQIVND come from the germline V gene (reference sequence). Trimming left V 6 bases short and J 0 bases short, with 12 bases between. This CDR3 reads CASSQGPNSNQPQHF. In nucleotides, the CDR3 is TGTGCCAGTAGCCAGGGTCCTAATAGCAATCAGCCCCAGCATTTT.

This clone was observed a few times. The V gene is TRBV6-5, the J gene TRBJ1-5; 8 bases match TRBD1. Germline V lookup: CDR1 MNHEY, CDR2 SVGAGI. The CDR3 totals 13 residues. V lost 6 bases to trimming and J lost 2 bases; unmatched junction nucleotides: 0. DNA for the CDR3: TGTGCCAGCAGGGACAGGGGCAATCAGCCCCAGCATTTT. Protein sequence: CASRDRGNQPQHF.